These 11 T cell receptor beta chains share one sample of origin, sequenced in a study of early T cells in non-severe SARS-CoV-2 infection. TCRdb reprocessed the 5' RACE reads via MiXCR and lists one record per CDR3 protein. The sample has some 25,000 distinct CDR3 sequences, around 5.4% seen once. The sample taken for sequencing was whole blood. The receptors derive from an adult who was a healthcare worker with PCR-confirmed SARS-CoV-2 infection or an uninfected control (not recorded which).

This clonotype came up many times. This rearrangement joins TRBV2 to TRBJ2-7; TRBD1 might be the D (5 bases). V was trimmed by 8 bases and J by 1 base, leaving 12 bases between them. Germline V lookup: CDR1 SNHLY, CDR2 FYNNEI. This CDR3 region has 13 residues. The CDR3 loop is CASGRRASYEQYF. DNA for the CDR3: TGTGCCAGCGGGCGCAGGGCTTCCTACGAGCAGTACTTC.

This clonotype was found many times. The rearrangement uses TRBV19 and TRBJ2-2, with D hard to call. The V and J ends lost 5 bases and 4 bases respectively, with 8 bases between them. Germline V gene lookup returns CDR1 LNHDA and CDR2 SQIVND (reference sequence). There are 13 residues in the CDR3. Here the CDR3 reads CASSARLTGELFF. The CDR3 DNA is TGTGCCAGTAGTGCTAGACTCACCGGGGAGCTGTTTTTT.

This clonotype counts as medium-sized. The chain uses TRBV7-8 and TRBJ2-7; TRBD1 matches at 8 bases. This CDR3 has 14 amino acids. Per germline, CDR1 SGHVS and CDR2 FQNEAQ. With 3 bases clipped from V and 1 base from J, the junction kept 2 bases outside the gene matches. The CDR3 DNA sequence: TGTGCCAGCAGCTTCGACAGGGGATCCTACGAGCAGTACTTC. The encoded protein is CASSFDRGSYEQYF.

This clonotype was observed at least ten times. The gene calls are TRBV10-2 and TRBJ1-5; D gene uncertain. The germline V gene encodes CDR1 WSHSY and CDR2 SAAADI. The CDR3 spans 15 residues. Deletions cut 1 base from V and 3 bases from J, with 10 bases between. The DNA for the CDR3 is TGCGCCAGCAGTGAGTTTGTCCTAGACAATCAGCCCCAGCATTTT. Translated, it gives CASSEFVLDNQPQHF.

The table lists this clonotype with a few counts. V is TRBV10-3 and J is TRBJ2-5; 7 bases line up with TRBD2. The CDR3 covers 16 residues. Germline V gene sequence: CDR1 ENHRY, CDR2 SYGVKD. With 0 bases clipped from V and 2 bases from J, the junction kept 6 bases outside the gene matches. CDR3 nucleotide sequence: TGTGCCATCAGTGAGTCCGGCGGGGGAGTACAAGAGACCCAGTACTTC. Amino acid sequence: CAISESGGGVQETQYF.

Within the sample, this clonotype is medium-sized. This chain joins TRBV20-1 and TRBJ2-7; D uncertain. Germline V gene lookup returns CDR1 DFQATT and CDR2 SNEGSKA (reference sequence). This CDR3 is built from 12 residues. Trimming pared 2 bases from V and 6 bases from J, leaving 11 bases between. The CDR3 here is CSARTPPGEQYF. The CDR3 DNA reads TGCAGTGCTAGAACCCCCCCGGGCGAGCAGTACTTC.

This clonotype is medium-sized (0.01 to 0.1%) within its sample. The V and J genes are TRBV10-2 and TRBJ1-4, with D perhaps TRBD1 (6 bases). This CDR3 spans 13 amino acids. The germline CDR1 and CDR2 sequences are WSHSY and SAAADI. Between the trimmed V and J ends, which lost 5 bases and 8 bases, there was a span of 12 bases. The CDR3 region has the DNA TGCGCCAGCAGTAGCCAGGGACACGAAAAACTGTTTTTT. Its translation: CASSSQGHEKLFF.

At least ten counts were recorded for this clonotype. The chain combines TRBV5-1 with TRBJ2-1, with 11 bases lining up with TRBD1. V was pared by 5 bases and J by 7 bases, with 11 bases of the junction left unmatched. The germline gives CDR1 SGHRS, CDR2 YFSETQ. CDR3 length: 16 amino acids. This chain's CDR3 is CASSPTTGTGGNEQFF. The CDR3 coding sequence is TGCGCCAGCAGTCCAACGACCGGGACAGGGGGTAATGAGCAGTTCTTC.

The V gene is TRBV7-9, the J gene TRBJ2-7; possible D gene TRBD1, 5 bases. Per the germline V gene, CDR1 is SEHNR and CDR2 is FQNEAQ (reference sequence). CDR3 length: 14 amino acids. The V end lost 3 bases, the J end lost 2 bases, and 11 bases lay between the germline ends. CDR3: CASSFRASAYEQYF. The CDR3 region has the DNA TGTGCCAGCAGCTTCAGGGCTTCGGCCTACGAGCAGTACTTC.

The sample holds many counts of this clonotype. V gene TRBV18 combines with J gene TRBJ1-4; TRBD1 agrees at 10 bases. V was clipped by 3 bases and J by 11 bases; unmatched bases: 6. Germline V lookup: CDR1 KGHSH, CDR2 LQKENI. The CDR3 length is 14 residues. The CDR3 bases are TGTGCCAGCTCACCGACAGGGGGCACGGGCAAACTGTTTTTT. Translated, it gives CASSPTGGTGKLFF.

This clonotype was recorded a few times. The chain couples TRBV2 to TRBJ2-3; tentatively, D is TRBD2 (6 bases). Deletions cut 8 bases from V and 1 base from J, with 10 bases between. The CDR3 length is 13 residues. Germline V lookup: CDR1 SNHLY, CDR2 FYNNEI. The CDR3 here is CASRRGRTDTQYF. The CDR3 coding sequence is TGTGCCAGCCGGCGGGGCCGCACAGATACGCAGTATTTT.